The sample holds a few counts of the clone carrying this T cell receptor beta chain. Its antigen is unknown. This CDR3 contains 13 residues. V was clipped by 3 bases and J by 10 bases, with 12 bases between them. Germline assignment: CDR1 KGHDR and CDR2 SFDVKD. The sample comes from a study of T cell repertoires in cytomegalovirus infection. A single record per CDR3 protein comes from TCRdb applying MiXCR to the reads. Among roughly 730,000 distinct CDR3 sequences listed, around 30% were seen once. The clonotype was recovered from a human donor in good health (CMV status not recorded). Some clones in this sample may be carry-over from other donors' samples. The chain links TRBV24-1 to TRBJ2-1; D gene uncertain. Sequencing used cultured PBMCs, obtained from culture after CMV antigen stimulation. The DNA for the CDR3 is TGTGCCACCAGTGATCCGTTCAACTTGGAGCAGTTCTTC. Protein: CATSDPFNLEQFF.